One sample yielded the 25 T cell receptor beta chains listed below, sequenced in a study of HIV-infected patients and healthy controls. Whole blood was used without fractionation, so all unsorted peripheral T cells were included. Approximately 500 ng RNA was reverse transcribed with alpha and beta constant-region primers. Each of the alpha and beta chains got its own library through chain-specific third strand synthesis with indices. TCRdb processed the 5' RACE reads anew with MiXCR; each CDR3 protein has one entry. Of approximately 15,000 distinct CDR3 sequences in the sample, roughly 6% were seen once. The sequenced sample was blood. The source of these receptors is an adult in good health.

This clonotype was observed at least ten times. The chain uses TRBV6-5 and TRBJ1-1, with a weak D call TRBD1 (5 bases). V lost 5 bases and J lost 5, with 15 bases in between. CDR1 is MNHEY, CDR2 SVGAGI, per germline. The CDR3 is made up of 14 amino acids. The CDR3 DNA sequence: TGTGCCAGCAGTCATAACACGCGGGGGACTGAAGCTTTCTTT. Amino acid sequence: CASSHNTRGTEAFF.

This clonotype has at least ten counts. This rearrangement joins TRBV5-1 to TRBJ1-4; weak D call: TRBD1 (5 bases). CDR3 length: 15 amino acids. Per germline, CDR1 SGHRS and CDR2 YFSETQ. V lost 2 bases to trimming and J lost 0 bases, with 8 bases between them. CDR3 nucleotides: TGCGCCAGCAGCTTTGGACAACCAACTAATGAAAAACTGTTTTTT. It yields the protein CASSFGQPTNEKLFF.

This clonotype was seen at least ten times. The chain uses TRBV6-6 and TRBJ1-1; weak D call: TRBD1 (5 bases). V dropped 0 bases and J dropped 4 bases, with 12 bases sitting between them. Germline V gene lookup returns CDR1 MNHNY and CDR2 SVGAGI (reference sequence). This CDR3 contains 15 residues. CDR3 loop: CASSYSGVGVTEAFF. In nucleotides, the CDR3 is TGTGCCAGCAGTTACTCAGGGGTGGGGGTCACTGAAGCTTTCTTT.

V is TRBV2 and J is TRBJ2-3; 15 nucleotides match TRBD2. J lost 3 bases, V lost 7 bases, and 5 bases had no gene match. Germline V gene data show CDR1 as SNHLY and CDR2 as FYNNEI. This CDR3 comprises 16 residues. CDR3 sequence reads: CASTSGLAGGTDTQYF. CDR3 DNA: TGTGCCAGCACGAGCGGACTAGCGGGGGGGACAGATACGCAGTATTTT.

This clonotype was seen many times. The chain couples TRBV6-2 or TRBV6-3 to TRBJ1-1; no clear D gene. The CDR3 loop spans 14 amino acids. V lost 0 bases and J 0 bases, leaving 5 bases between the germline ends. Germline lookup yields CDR1 MNHEY and CDR2 SVGEGT. The CDR3 sequence is CASSYSRMNTEAFF. For the CDR3, the DNA is TGTGCCAGCAGTTACTCACGGATGAACACTGAAGCTTTCTTT.

This clonotype was seen repeatedly, ten times or more. The chain carries TRBV4-2 and TRBJ1-4, with 11 positions matching TRBD1. The length of the CDR3 is 16 residues. J was trimmed by 4 bases and V by 0 bases; bases with no gene match: 1. Germline lookup yields CDR1 LGHNA and CDR2 YNFKEQ. The CDR3 loop reads CASSQDGTGGNEKLFF. The CDR3, as DNA: TGTGCCAGCAGCCAAGACGGGACAGGGGGTAATGAAAAACTGTTTTTT.

This clonotype rates as medium-sized. The rearrangement joins TRBV27 to TRBJ1-2, with D possibly TRBD1 on 5 matching bases. The CDR3 extends over 13 amino acids. CDR1 is MNHEY and CDR2 is SMNVEV in the germline V gene (reference sequence). Trimming cost V 4 bases and J 4 bases, with 10 bases left between them. CDR3 DNA sequence: TGTGCCAGCAGTTCAGGACACGTCTATGGCTACACCTTC. It yields the protein CASSSGHVYGYTF.

This clonotype was observed many times. Here the CDR3 DNA reads TGTGCCAGCAGCTCGTGGGACTCCCCGGAAGCTTTCTTT. This gives the protein CASSSWDSPEAFF. The chain joins TRBV7-9 to TRBJ1-1; D may be TRBD1 (5 bases). There are 13 residues in the CDR3. Germline lookup yields CDR1 SEHNR and CDR2 FQNEAQ (reference sequence). The V gene lost 4 bases and the J gene lost 8 bases, with 14 bases spanning the gap. Variable domain in full (rest from reference TRBV7-9 and TRBJ1-1): DTGVSQNPRHKITKRGQNVTFRCDPISEHNRLYWYRQTLGQGPEFLTYFQNEAQLEKSRLLSDRFSAERPKGSFSTLEIQRTEQGDSAMYLCASSSWDSPEAFFGQGTRLTVV.

Ten or more counts support this clonotype. CDR3 region: CASSPGQTSSYEQYF. Written as DNA, the CDR3 is TGTGCCAGCAGCCCCGGACAAACGAGCTCCTACGAGCAGTACTTC. The rearrangement uses TRBV5-4 and TRBJ2-7; a possible D gene is TRBD1 (5 bases). The CDR3 has 15 residues. In germline, CDR1 is SGHNT, CDR2 YYREEE (reference sequence). V was trimmed by 4 bases and J by 0 bases, leaving 14 bases between them.

The V gene is TRBV28, the J gene TRBJ2-3, with D hard to call. This CDR3 comprises 15 residues. Per germline, CDR1 MDHEN and CDR2 SYDVKM. V was cut by 6 bases and J by 4 bases, with 17 bases left in between. The CDR3 here is CASSLLGVAADTQYF. CDR3 in DNA: TGTGCCAGCAGCCTCCTTGGGGTCGCGGCAGATACGCAGTATTTT.

There are many counts of this clonotype. The rearrangement links TRBV27 to TRBJ2-6; 8 nucleotides align to TRBD1. The J segment lost 2 bases and the V segment lost 5 bases, leaving 5 bases of the junction unmatched. The length of the CDR3 is 16 residues. Germline V gene sequence: CDR1 MNHEY, CDR2 SMNVEV (reference sequence). The CDR3 sequence is CASSVRGLTGANVLTF. The CDR3 DNA sequence: TGTGCCAGCAGTGTCAGGGGGCTTACTGGGGCCAACGTCCTGACTTTC.

At least ten counts were recorded for this clonotype. This chain links TRBV5-4 with TRBJ2-5; no definite D call. The V end lost 4 bases, the J end lost 2 bases, and 12 bases lay between the germline ends. This CDR3 comprises 14 residues. The germline V gene encodes CDR1 SGHNT and CDR2 YYREEE (reference sequence). The CDR3 DNA reads TGTGCCAGCAGCAAGAAGACCGGACAAGAGACCCAGTACTTC. Translation: CASSKKTGQETQYF.

The CDR3 protein is CASSEIGGYEQYF. CDR3 DNA sequence: TGTGCCAGCAGTGAAATTGGTGGATACGAGCAGTACTTC. This sequence joins TRBV25-1 and TRBJ2-7; D gene uncertain. Deletions cut 2 bases from V and 4 bases from J, with 9 bases between. This CDR3 is 13 amino acids long. Germline assignment: CDR1 MGHDK and CDR2 SYGVNS.

This clonotype has a handful of counts. The V and J genes are TRBV11-2 and TRBJ2-1; tentatively, D is TRBD2 (6 bases). CDR1 and CDR2 (germline): SGHAT, FQNNGV. CDR3 length: 18 residues. Trimming cost V 1 base and J 8 bases, with 24 bases left between them. The CDR3 coding sequence is TGTGCCAGCAGCTTAGGGTTCGGCGCGGGGTCGGGTCTCGATGAGCAGTTCTTC. Its protein is CASSLGFGAGSGLDEQFF.

The chain has TRBV6-6 and TRBJ1-2, with D perhaps matching TRBD1 (5 bases). There are 15 residues in the CDR3. V was pared by 0 bases and J by 4 bases, with 12 bases between. The germline V gene encodes CDR1 MNHNY and CDR2 SVGAGI (reference sequence). The CDR3, as DNA: TGTGCCAGCAGTTACTCGAGCCAGGGTGGCTATGGCTACACCTTC. It codes for CASSYSSQGGYGYTF.

This clonotype was found many times. V gene TRBV28 combines with J gene TRBJ2-3, with a weak D call TRBD2 (6 bases). Per the germline V gene, CDR1 is MDHEN and CDR2 is SYDVKM. V was trimmed by 6 bases and J by 2 bases, leaving 12 bases between them. The CDR3 runs 14 residues. The CDR3 spells CASRRAGFTDTQYF. DNA of the CDR3: TGTGCCAGCAGGCGGGCGGGGTTCACAGATACGCAGTATTTT. The whole variable domain, remainder taken from reference TRBV28 and TRBJ2-3, is DVKVTQSSRYLVKRTGEKVFLECVQDMDHENMFWYRQDPGLGLRLIYFSYDVKMKEKGDIPEGYSVSREKKERFSLILESASTNQTSMYLCASRRAGFTDTQYFGPGTRLTVL.

By sample share, this clonotype is medium-sized. V usage is TRBV19 and J usage is TRBJ2-3; weak D call: TRBD1 (5 bases). The V end was cut by 10 bases, the J end by 3 bases, with 23 bases between. The CDR3 is 16 residues long. Germline V gene data show CDR1 as LNHDA and CDR2 as SQIVND (reference sequence). The CDR3 DNA follows: TGTGCCACCAATACGGTGGGAACAGGAAATACAGATACGCAGTATTTT. Translated, it gives CATNTVGTGNTDTQYF.

This clonotype was detected only a few times. The chain couples TRBV13 to TRBJ1-6, with D unclear. Germline-derived CDR1 and CDR2 are PRHDT and FYEKMQ (reference sequence). V lost 2 bases to trimming and J lost 7 bases, with 9 bases between them. The CDR3 extends over 14 amino acids. The CDR3 reads CASSLWRENSPLHF. The CDR3 bases are TGTGCCAGCAGCTTATGGCGGGAGAATTCACCCCTCCACTTT.

Many counts were recorded for this clonotype. The chain employs TRBV19 and TRBJ2-1, with TRBD2 identical over 14 bases. Germline CDR1 and CDR2: LNHDA and SQIVND (reference sequence). This CDR3 region has 15 residues. V lost 3 bases, J lost 5 bases, and 0 bases stayed unmatched. The CDR3 nucleotides read TGTGCCAGTAGTATGGGACTAGCGGGAGACAATGAGCAGTTCTTC. This encodes CASSMGLAGDNEQFF.

There are many counts of this clonotype. The chain employs TRBV19 and TRBJ1-5; 7 positions agree with TRBD1. This CDR3 is 18 amino acids long. The J segment lost 0 bases and the V segment lost 5 bases, leaving 13 bases of the junction unmatched. The germline CDR1 and CDR2 sequences are LNHDA and SQIVND (reference sequence). CDR3 region: CASSSRDSYFYSNQPQHF. CDR3 DNA sequence: TGTGCCAGTAGTTCCCGGGACAGTTATTTTTATAGCAATCAGCCCCAGCATTTT. Looking up the rest from reference TRBV19 and TRBJ1-5 gives the full variable domain: DGGITQSPKYLFRKEGQNVTLSCEQNLNHDAMYWYRQDPGQGLRLIYYSQIVNDFQKGDIAEGYSVSREKKESFPLTVTSAQKNPTAFYLCASSSRDSYFYSNQPQHFGDGTRLSIL.

This chain uses TRBV6-5 with TRBJ2-1, with TRBD2 matching over 14 bases. CDR1 and CDR2 from the germline V gene are MNHEY and SVGAGI. This CDR3 has 17 residues. V was clipped by 5 bases and J by 8 bases; unmatched bases: 11. The CDR3 DNA is TGTGCCAGCAGTGGACTAGCGGGGGGCGTCGTTCGTGATGAGCAGTTCTTC. Residues: CASSGLAGGVVRDEQFF.

This clonotype was observed many times. The J gene is TRBJ1-2, the V gene TRBV12-3 or TRBV12-4; D gene unclear. The CDR3 covers 12 residues. Between the trimmed V and J ends, which lost 2 bases and 2 bases, there was a span of 3 bases. The CDR3 reads CASSLTNYGYTF. CDR3 sequence (DNA): TGTGCCAGCAGTTTAACGAACTATGGCTACACCTTC.

In this sample, this clonotype turned up many times. The CDR3 protein is CASSLPGHPQVQYF. In nucleotides, the CDR3 is TGTGCCAGCAGTTTACCGGGACACCCCCAGGTCCAGTACTTC. This chain joins TRBV27 and TRBJ2-5; TRBD1 is a possible D gene (6 bases). V lost 2 bases to trimming and J lost 10 bases, with 17 bases between them. Per germline, CDR1 MNHEY and CDR2 SMNVEV (reference sequence). The CDR3 length is 14 residues.

This clonotype showed up many times. The chain uses TRBV7-2 and TRBJ2-3; the D is unclear. Germline V gene data show CDR1 as SGHTA and CDR2 as FQGNSA. Trimming stripped 4 bases from V and 4 bases from J, with 9 bases between. CDR3 length: 13 amino acids. The CDR3: CASSSTRADTQYF. CDR3 nucleotides: TGTGCCAGCAGCTCCACACGGGCAGATACGCAGTATTTT.

In this sample, this clonotype turned up many times. This chain links TRBV7-2 with TRBJ2-3; the match to TRBD2 covers 11 bases. This CDR3 is 16 amino acids long. CDR1 and CDR2 (germline): SGHTA, FQGNSA. V shed 3 bases, J shed 0 bases, and the junction held 2 bases outside the gene matches. CDR3 region: CASSFLAGGSTDTQYF. DNA for the CDR3: TGTGCCAGCAGCTTCTTAGCGGGGGGGAGCACAGATACGCAGTATTTT.